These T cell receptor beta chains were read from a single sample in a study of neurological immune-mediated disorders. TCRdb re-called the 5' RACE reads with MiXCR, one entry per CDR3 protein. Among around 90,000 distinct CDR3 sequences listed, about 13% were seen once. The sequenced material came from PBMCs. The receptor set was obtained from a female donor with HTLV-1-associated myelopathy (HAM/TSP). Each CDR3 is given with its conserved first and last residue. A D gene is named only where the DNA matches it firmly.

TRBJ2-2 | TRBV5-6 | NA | CASNLRVISNTGELFF
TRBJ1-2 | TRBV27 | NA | CASSLRPEGAFYGYTF
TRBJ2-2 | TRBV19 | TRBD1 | CASTSSPGQGLTDTGELFF
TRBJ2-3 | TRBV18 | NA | CASSRAYSTDTQYF
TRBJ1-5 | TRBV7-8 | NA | CASSLTGNQPQHF
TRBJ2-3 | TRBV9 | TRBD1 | CASSDRGVTDTQYF
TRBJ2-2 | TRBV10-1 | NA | CASSEGHPTGELFF
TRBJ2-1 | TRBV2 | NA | CASSPVWGNEQFF
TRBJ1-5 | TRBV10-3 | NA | CAVKGQSNQPQHF
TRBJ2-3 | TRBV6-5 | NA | CASSFDRSTDTQYF
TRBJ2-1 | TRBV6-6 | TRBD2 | CASSPTSGGYNEQFF
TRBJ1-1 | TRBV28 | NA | CASRALAGTGTEAFF
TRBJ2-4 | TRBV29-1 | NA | CSVAQGNIQYF
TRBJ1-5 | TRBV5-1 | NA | CAETHSGKSQPQHF
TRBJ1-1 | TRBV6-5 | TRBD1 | CASSYSDRLNTEAFF
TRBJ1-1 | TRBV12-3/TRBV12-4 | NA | CASSSALGLHTEAFF
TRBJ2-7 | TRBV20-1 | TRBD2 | CSARDQAGGYEQYF
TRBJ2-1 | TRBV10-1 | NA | CASSDSPFSYNEQFF
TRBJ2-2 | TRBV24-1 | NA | CATSASVNTGELFF
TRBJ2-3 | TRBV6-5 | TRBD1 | CASRRDRGTTDTQYF
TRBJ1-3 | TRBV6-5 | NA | CASFEQSGNTIYF
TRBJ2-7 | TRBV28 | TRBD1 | CASSLSGTASYEQYF
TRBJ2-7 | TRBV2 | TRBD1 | CASRTGGRYEQYF
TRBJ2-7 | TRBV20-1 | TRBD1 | CSARDRGLGEQYF
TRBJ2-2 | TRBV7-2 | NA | CASSPWAANTGELFF
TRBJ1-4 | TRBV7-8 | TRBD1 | CASRPLPGQGALEEKLFF
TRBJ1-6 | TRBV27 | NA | CASSFGGVTYNSPLHF
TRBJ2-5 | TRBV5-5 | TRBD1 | CASSLYRDRGFQETQYF
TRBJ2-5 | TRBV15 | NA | CATSSLRAAGTQYF
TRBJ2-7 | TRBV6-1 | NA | CASSDFGQTYEQYF
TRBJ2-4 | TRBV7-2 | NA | CASSLDPLAKNIQYF
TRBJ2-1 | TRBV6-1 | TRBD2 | CASSSGGVGGEQFF
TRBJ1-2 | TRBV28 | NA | CASSLAVYGYTF
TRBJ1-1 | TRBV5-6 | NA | CASSPPTVFTEAFF
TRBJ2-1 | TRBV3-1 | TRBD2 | CASSPTSGGNNEQFF
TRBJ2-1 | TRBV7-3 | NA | CASSFVGRANEQFF